Presented here are 13 T cell receptor beta chains from one specimen sequenced in a study of cytomegalovirus exposure and HLA in healthy donors. Primers included in the PCR were 60 Vbeta and 13 Jbeta primers. The method was immunoSEQ multiplex PCR; TCRdb's version includes in-frame clones alone and lacks a portion of them. This table holds about 200,000 clones, approximately 85% found once. The sequenced sample consisted of PBMCs. The receptors stem from a woman in her forties in good health and CMV-seronegative.

The J gene is TRBJ2-2, the V gene TRBV28, with 10 bases that match TRBD2. Trimming took 4 bases from V and 6 from J; bases not matched to a gene: 14. The germline V gene has CDR1 MDHEN and CDR2 SYDVKM. The CDR3 has 18 residues. DNA of the CDR3: TGTGCCAGCAGTTCCCGAGGATTAAGCGGGAGGGCCTCCGGGGAGCTGTTTTTT. This encodes CASSSRGLSGRASGELFF. The full variable domain, with the rest looked up from reference TRBV28 and TRBJ2-2, is DVKVTQSSRYLVKRTGEKVFLECVQDMDHENMFWYRQDPGLGLRLIYFSYDVKMKEKGDIPEGYSVSREKKERFSLILESASTNQTSMYLCASSSRGLSGRASGELFFGEGSRLTVL.

The rearrangement joins TRBV7-8 to TRBJ2-7, with D possibly matching TRBD2 (5 bases). CDR3 length: 15 amino acids. Germline V gene data show CDR1 as SGHVS and CDR2 as FQNEAQ. V was pared by 3 bases and J by 0 bases, with 12 bases between. In DNA form, the CDR3 reads TGTGCCAGCAGCTTGGTGAGCGGTACCTCCTACGAGCAGTACTTC. The encoded protein is CASSLVSGTSYEQYF.

The chain carries TRBV2 and TRBJ2-2; the match to TRBD2 covers 13 bases. Germline values: CDR1 SNHLY, CDR2 FYNNEI. The CDR3 sequence is 20 residues long. J was trimmed by 8 bases and V by 6 bases; bases with no gene match: 21. The CDR3 sequence is CASSGPGTEGTSGAPGELFF. CDR3 nucleotides: TGTGCCAGCAGCGGGCCGGGGACAGAGGGGACTAGCGGGGCACCTGGGGAGCTGTTTTTT.

This chain connects TRBV7-3 to TRBJ2-2, with no clear D. The CDR3 is made up of 16 amino acids. Trimming stripped 5 bases from V and 3 bases from J, with 16 bases between. Per germline, CDR1 SGHTA and CDR2 FQGTGA. CDR3 residues: CASSPLPGGYTGELFF. The CDR3, as DNA: TGTGCCAGCAGCCCCCTCCCTGGCGGATACACCGGGGAGCTGTTTTTT. The whole variable domain, remainder taken from reference TRBV7-3 and TRBJ2-2, is GAGVSQTPSNKVTEKGKYVELRCDPISGHTALYWYRQSLGQGPEFLIYFQGTGAADDSGLPNDRFFAVRPEGSVSTLKIQRTERGDSAVYLCASSPLPGGYTGELFFGEGSRLTVL.

V usage is TRBV29-1 and J usage is TRBJ2-7, with 7 positions matching TRBD1. CDR3 length equals 15 residues. J lost 2 bases, V lost 5 bases, and 12 bases had no gene match. Germline V CDR1 and CDR2: SQVTM, ANQGSEA. The CDR3 DNA reads TGCAGCGTTTGGCATGAGACAGGGCCTACCTACGAGCAGTACTTC. Translation gives CSVWHETGPTYEQYF.

The chain employs TRBV5-1 and TRBJ2-7; 11 nucleotides agree with TRBD1. Germline trimming cut 5 bases from V and 5 bases from J; bases unmatched to any gene: 9. The CDR3 contains 15 residues. Germline values: CDR1 SGHRS, CDR2 YFSETQ. CDR3 residues: CASSPGQGAVHEQYF. CDR3 coding DNA: TGCGCCAGCAGTCCTGGACAGGGGGCGGTCCACGAGCAGTACTTC.

J is TRBJ1-2 and V is TRBV7-9; D possibly corresponds to TRBD1 (5 bases). The length of the CDR3 is 13 residues. Trimming took 4 bases from V and 8 from J, leaving 14 bases between them. Germline CDR1 is SEHNR and CDR2 is FQNEAQ (reference sequence). The DNA for the CDR3 is TGTGCCAGCAGCTCATCAGGGAGGGGCGGCTACACCTTC. Encoded protein: CASSSSGRGGYTF.

J is TRBJ2-1 and V is TRBV5-1; 8 bases match TRBD2. V was clipped by 3 bases and J by 5 bases; unmatched bases: 10. Germline V gives CDR1 SGHRS, CDR2 YFSETQ. The CDR3 length is 16 residues. In DNA, the CDR3 is TGCGCCAGCAGCTCAACAGCGGGAGCGGGGCACAATGAGCAGTTCTTC. Translating it yields CASSSTAGAGHNEQFF.

This chain links TRBV5-5 with TRBJ2-7, with TRBD1 matching 7 bases. Germline V gene lookup returns CDR1 SGHKS and CDR2 YYEKEE (reference sequence). The J segment lost 2 bases and the V segment lost 3 bases, leaving 8 bases of the junction unmatched. The CDR3 consists of 15 residues. The CDR3 here is CASSSRTGLTYEQYF. The CDR3, as DNA: TGTGCCAGCAGCTCTCGGACAGGACTCACCTACGAGCAGTACTTC.

The gene calls are TRBV28 and TRBJ2-1; tentative D call: TRBD2 (5 bases). The ends were cut back, 2 bases at V and 4 bases at J, with 12 bases in the middle. The CDR3 length is 15 residues. Germline CDR1 and CDR2: MDHEN and SYDVKM. The CDR3 sequence: CASSLVGLPYNEQFF. In nucleotides, the CDR3 is TGTGCCAGCAGTTTAGTCGGACTCCCATACAATGAGCAGTTCTTC. Full variable domain (remainder filled in from reference TRBV28 and TRBJ2-1): DVKVTQSSRYLVKRTGEKVFLECVQDMDHENMFWYRQDPGLGLRLIYFSYDVKMKEKGDIPEGYSVSREKKERFSLILESASTNQTSMYLCASSLVGLPYNEQFFGPGTRLTVL.

In this sample, this clone turned up once. The V gene is TRBV15, the J gene TRBJ2-7; 8 bases align to TRBD1. V shed 3 bases, J shed 4 bases, and the junction held 5 bases outside the gene matches. The CDR3 consists of 14 residues. In germline, CDR1 is LNHNV, CDR2 YYDKDF (reference sequence). The CDR3 here is CATSSGTGEYEQYF. DNA of the CDR3: TGTGCCACCAGCAGTGGGACAGGCGAGTACGAGCAGTACTTC.

The rearrangement uses TRBV13 and TRBJ1-1, with D perhaps matching TRBD1 (6 bases). V shed 5 bases and J shed 1 base, with 11 bases lying between them. Germline loops: CDR1 PRHDT, CDR2 FYEKMQ (reference sequence). The CDR3 loop spans 14 amino acids. For the CDR3, the DNA is TGTGCCAGCAGCCCGGGGGGGGCGAACACTGAAGCTTTCTTT. As protein: CASSPGGANTEAFF.

The chain recombines TRBV19 with TRBJ2-1; TRBD2 matches at 14 bases. This CDR3 is 15 amino acids long. V lost 6 bases and J lost 6; bases outside the gene matches: 4. Germline CDR1 and CDR2: LNHDA and SQIVND (reference sequence). CDR3 region: CASSKTSGGGNEQFF. The CDR3, as DNA: TGTGCCAGTAGCAAGACTAGCGGGGGGGGCAATGAGCAGTTCTTC.